This T cell receptor beta chain was obtained from a study of blood T cell repertoires in COVID-19. This clone was seen a handful of times. This table comes from immunoSEQ multiplex PCR, and its TCRdb copy is limited to in-frame clones, with some not included. The table shows 350,000 to 400,000 clones, with more than 70% occurring only once. The CDR3 length is 15 residues. Unmatched junction bases numbered 6, after V lost 6 bases and J lost 1 base. Germline V gene lookup returns CDR1 SGHAT and CDR2 FQDESV (reference sequence). Sequencing input: peripheral blood. This clonotype was obtained from a woman aged 30 to 39 with COVID-19, enrolled during active disease. The chain couples TRBV11-1 to TRBJ2-5; the match to TRBD2 covers 9 bases. CDR3 nucleotide sequence: TGTGCCAGCAGAGGACTAGCGTCTCCCCAAGAGACCCAGTACTTC. It is translated as CASRGLASPQETQYF.